This T cell receptor (beta chain) was profiled in a study of regulatory T cells in long-lasting Graves disease. Documented time point: persistent/refractory GD, antithyroid drugs over 5 years with positive TRAb. Scientists built the TCR library using RNA that was extracted from PBMCs. The CDR3 runs to 16 residues. The V gene end was trimmed by 7 bases and the J gene end by 0 bases; junction bases not matched to a gene: 11. Germline V CDR1 and CDR2: SGHTA, FQGNSA. TCR beta libraries were built with iRepertoire HTBI primers and Arm-PCR of CDR3 regions. TCRdb independently ran MiXCR on the multiplex PCR reads; one entry per CDR3 protein. The sample shows 600,000 to 800,000 distinct CDR3 sequences, about 32% of them seen only once. This clonotype was counted many times. What it binds is not known. General observations from the study: Fewer public clonotypes were shared by new patients (roughly 910) than by persistent patients (roughly 2,500).

The sequence was obtained from a female donor with Graves disease. Sequenced material: peripheral blood mononuclear cells (PBMCs), taken when the disease was refractory, from a patient treated with antithyroid drugs. The chain has TRBV7-2 and TRBJ2-7; 8 bases are shared with TRBD2. CDR3 protein: CASTLGGTRSSYEQYF. In nucleotides, the CDR3 is TGTGCCAGCACCCTGGGGGGGACTAGGAGCTCCTACGAGCAGTACTTC.